The 23 T cell receptor beta chains given below trace back to one sample, sequenced in a study of blood T cell repertoires in COVID-19. The protocol was immunoSEQ multiplex PCR, while the TCRdb copy is restricted to in-frame clones and leaves out a portion. Of about 130,000 clones listed, 80% are singletons. What was sequenced was peripheral blood. The receptor set was obtained from a man aged 65-85 years with acute or convalescent COVID-19.

The chain uses TRBV7-6 and TRBJ2-5; a possible D gene is TRBD2 (6 bases). The germline V gene encodes CDR1 SGHVS and CDR2 FNYEAQ. V lost 5 bases to trimming and J lost 10 bases, with 17 bases between them. The CDR3 runs to 13 residues. The CDR3: CASSRGGREDQYF. For the CDR3, the DNA is TGTGCCAGCAGCCGGGGAGGCCGAGAAGACCAGTACTTC.

This clone appeared once. The V call is TRBV11-2, the J call TRBJ1-1; TRBD1 aligns across 11 bases. CDR1 and CDR2 from the germline V gene are SGHAT and FQNNGV. There are 16 residues in the CDR3. V trimming: 3 bases; J trimming: 0 bases; junction bases outside the gene matches: 3. The CDR3 sequence: CASSLPGQGVNTEAFF. CDR3 nucleotides: TGTGCCAGCAGCTTGCCGGGACAGGGGGTGAACACTGAAGCTTTCTTT.

The count of this clone is one. The rearrangement uses TRBV6-5 and TRBJ2-1, with a tentative D call TRBD1 (6 bases). V was cut by 6 bases and J by 2 bases, with 14 bases left in between. The CDR3 runs to 15 residues. Germline V CDR1 and CDR2: MNHEY, SVGAGI. This CDR3 reads CASSSGTPAYNEQFF. The CDR3 DNA sequence: TGTGCCAGCAGCTCCGGGACACCCGCCTACAATGAGCAGTTCTTC.

The chain carries TRBV14 and TRBJ1-6; the D gene is possibly TRBD1 (5 bases). CDR3 length: 15 residues. Trimming took off 4 bases at V and 10 bases at J, with 17 bases between the two ends. CDR1 and CDR2 (germline): SGHDN, FVKESK. This CDR3 is CASSPIRGTGSPLHF. The CDR3 DNA reads as TGTGCCAGCAGCCCCATTCGGGGGACGGGATCACCCCTCCACTTT.

V gene TRBV6-5 combines with J gene TRBJ1-2, with TRBD1 identical over 7 bases. The length of the CDR3 is 15 residues. Germline CDR1 reads MNHEY; CDR2 reads SVGAGI. Losses at the gene ends were 6 bases for V and 0 bases for J; bases not matched to a gene: 7. The CDR3 bases are TGTGCCAGCAGGCGACAGGGAGGCGCTAACTATGGCTACACCTTC. Its protein is CASRRQGGANYGYTF.

The rearrangement links TRBV11-1 to TRBJ2-1, with 13 nucleotides matching TRBD2. The CDR3 sequence is 15 residues long. Per germline, CDR1 SGHAT and CDR2 FQDESV (reference sequence). V dropped 5 bases and J dropped 5; count of bases not matched to a gene: 3. The CDR3 coding sequence is TGTGCCAGCAGCCGCGGGACTAGCGGGAACAATGAGCAGTTCTTC. The encoded protein is CASSRGTSGNNEQFF.

V usage is TRBV5-1 and J usage is TRBJ2-3; 14 bases agree with TRBD2. The CDR3 is 20 amino acids. J lost 4 bases, V lost 3 bases, and 16 bases had no gene match. Germline V gene data show CDR1 as SGHRS and CDR2 as YFSETQ. The CDR3, as DNA: TGCGCCAGCAGCTCCCAACCGACTAGCGGGGGGGCGGGGGGCCCAGATACGCAGTATTTT. Its protein is CASSSQPTSGGAGGPDTQYF.

This clone has only one observation. V is TRBV9 and J is TRBJ2-3; 11 positions agree with TRBD2. The J segment lost 7 bases and the V segment lost 0 bases, leaving 10 bases of the junction unmatched. Germline V CDR1 and CDR2: SGDLS, YYNGEE. This CDR3 comprises 17 residues. The CDR3, as DNA: TGTGCCAGCAGCGTAGGTAGCAGTGGGACTAGCGGATATACGCAGTATTTT. As protein: CASSVGSSGTSGYTQYF.

The chain carries TRBV4-1 and TRBJ2-1; 10 positions match TRBD1. The V gene end was trimmed by 4 bases and the J gene end by 5 bases; junction bases not matched to a gene: 5. This CDR3 contains 15 residues. The germline CDR1 and CDR2 sequences are MGHRA and YSYEKL. This CDR3 reads CASSPGDRGHNEQFF. The CDR3 DNA sequence: TGCGCCAGCAGCCCCGGGGACAGGGGCCACAATGAGCAGTTCTTC.

The CDR3 coding sequence is TGTGCCAGCAGTTACGGACAGGGGAACCCTAACTATGGCTACACCTTC. Its protein product is CASSYGQGNPNYGYTF. This chain links TRBV6-5 with TRBJ1-2; 9 bases agree with TRBD1. After removal of 2 bases from V and 0 bases from J, the junction contained 4 bases not matched to a gene. The CDR3 runs to 16 residues. Per germline, CDR1 MNHEY and CDR2 SVGAGI.

The V gene is TRBV5-1, the J gene TRBJ2-5; no clear D gene. The CDR3 sequence is 14 residues long. The V and J ends lost 4 bases and 3 bases respectively, with 13 bases between them. Germline CDR1 reads SGHRS; CDR2 reads YFSETQ. The CDR3 DNA reads TGCGCCAGCAGCAGCACCATCGCGGAAGAGACCCAGTACTTC. Its protein product is CASSSTIAEETQYF.

This chain joins TRBV5-1 and TRBJ2-7; 8 bases line up with TRBD1. The CDR3 sequence is 15 residues long. The ends lost 0 bases at V and 0 bases at J; junction bases unmatched: 2. Per germline, CDR1 SGHRS and CDR2 YFSETQ. The CDR3 here is CASSLAGGRSYEQYF. For the CDR3, the DNA is TGCGCCAGCAGCTTGGCAGGGGGCCGCTCCTACGAGCAGTACTTC.

V usage is TRBV19 and J usage is TRBJ1-1; the D is unclear. V was cut by 5 bases and J by 5 bases, with 12 bases left in between. The CDR3 is made up of 13 amino acids. Per the germline V gene, CDR1 is LNHDA and CDR2 is SQIVND (reference sequence). CDR3 loop: CASSVLRRTEAFF. In nucleotides, the CDR3 is TGTGCCAGTAGTGTCCTTCGGAGAACTGAAGCTTTCTTT. The whole variable domain, filled in from reference TRBV19 and TRBJ1-1, reads DGGITQSPKYLFRKEGQNVTLSCEQNLNHDAMYWYRQDPGQGLRLIYYSQIVNDFQKGDIAEGYSVSREKKESFPLTVTSAQKNPTAFYLCASSVLRRTEAFFGQGTRLTVV.

The V call is TRBV6-2 or TRBV6-3, the J call TRBJ1-2, with D possibly TRBD1 on 6 matching bases. There are 14 residues in the CDR3. Deletions cut 6 bases from V and 7 bases from J, with 18 bases between. Germline V lookup: CDR1 MNHEY, CDR2 SVGEGT. For the CDR3, the DNA is TGTGCCAGCAGCGAAACAGGGCGAGGGAGTGGCTACACCTTC. Translation: CASSETGRGSGYTF.

This clone turned up a few times. This CDR3 is CAWGGLAGASSYEQYF. The CDR3 DNA reads TGTGCCTGGGGCGGACTAGCGGGGGCCTCCTCCTACGAGCAGTACTTC. This chain links TRBV30 with TRBJ2-7, with 13 bases aligning to TRBD2. The V segment lost 5 bases and the J segment 0 bases; nucleotides outside the gene matches: 7. The CDR3 has 16 residues. Germline CDR1 is GTSNPN and CDR2 is SVGIG (reference sequence).

The rearrangement joins TRBV4-2 to TRBJ2-7; 8 bases map to TRBD2. Trimming cost V 0 bases and J 3 bases; bases outside gene matches: 13. The CDR3 has 18 residues. The germline CDR1 and CDR2 sequences are LGHNA and YNFKEQ. Here the CDR3 reads CASSQDGGGTSGFYEQYF. For the CDR3, the DNA is TGTGCCAGCAGCCAAGATGGCGGGGGTACTAGCGGCTTCTACGAGCAGTACTTC.

This rearrangement joins TRBV5-5 to TRBJ2-5, with D perhaps TRBD1 (6 bases). CDR1 and CDR2 (germline): SGHKS, YYEKEE (reference sequence). V shed 1 base and J shed 4 bases, with 14 bases lying between them. The CDR3 has 15 residues. CDR3 in amino acids: CASSLNRVLPETQYF. The CDR3 DNA follows: TGTGCCAGCAGCTTGAACAGGGTTTTGCCAGAGACCCAGTACTTC. Supplemented by reference TRBV5-5 and TRBJ2-5, the full variable domain reads DAGVTQSPTHLIKTRGQQVTLRCSPISGHKSVSWYQQVLGQGPQFIFQYYEKEERGRGNFPDRFSARQFPNYSSELNVNALLLGDSALYLCASSLNRVLPETQYFGPGTRLLVL.

Points on this clone: The DNA is omitted, as the CDR3 cannot be located on it reliably, and the CDR3 follows TCRdb's listing. CDR3: CASSFLAGEGYTF. The chain uses TRBV12-3 or TRBV12-4 and TRBJ1-2; TRBD1 reflects the table's D call only, with no check against the DNA. The CDR3 has 13 amino acids, counting both end residues.

This chain joins TRBV2 and TRBJ1-5; 7 bases fit TRBD1. Germline CDR1 reads SNHLY; CDR2 reads FYNNEI. V shed 6 bases, J shed 2 bases, and the junction held 4 bases outside the gene matches. The CDR3 is 14 residues long. CDR3: CASRPQGGNQPQHF. The CDR3 DNA sequence: TGTGCCAGCAGACCCCAGGGGGGCAATCAGCCCCAGCATTTT.

The chain carries TRBV29-1 and TRBJ2-7, with a tentative D call TRBD1 (6 bases). The CDR3 is 12 amino acids. Trimming took off 0 bases at V and 6 bases at J, with 9 bases between the two ends. Germline assignment: CDR1 SQVTM and CDR2 ANQGSEA. CDR3 sequence (DNA): TGCAGCGTTGAAGAGGGGGCCAGCGAGCAGTACTTC. It encodes CSVEEGASEQYF.

In nucleotides, the CDR3 is TGTGCCAGCAGTTGGCGGACAGGGTCCTACGAGCAGTACTTC. Encoded protein: CASSWRTGSYEQYF. The chain couples TRBV6-5 to TRBJ2-7; 8 bases map to TRBD1. The germline gives CDR1 MNHEY, CDR2 SVGAGI. After removal of 4 bases from V and 1 base from J, the junction contained 3 bases not matched to a gene. This CDR3 is 14 amino acids long.

This clone was seen once. J is TRBJ1-6 and V is TRBV6-5; 10 bases match TRBD1. The CDR3 sequence is 15 residues long. With 2 bases clipped from V and 9 bases from J, the junction kept 4 bases outside the gene matches. Germline values: CDR1 MNHEY, CDR2 SVGAGI. CDR3 sequence (DNA): TGTGCCAGCAGTTACGGGAGGACAGGGGGTTCACCCCTCCACTTT. This sequence encodes CASSYGRTGGSPLHF.

The chain carries TRBV28 and TRBJ2-3, with TRBD2 matching over 12 bases. The CDR3 loop spans 19 amino acids. J lost 6 bases, V lost 1 base, and 14 bases had no gene match. Germline CDR1 reads MDHEN; CDR2 reads SYDVKM. CDR3 residues: CASSLLEIWLAGGRDTQYF. The CDR3 nucleotides read TGTGCCAGCAGTTTATTAGAAATCTGGCTAGCGGGGGGGCGGGATACGCAGTATTTT.